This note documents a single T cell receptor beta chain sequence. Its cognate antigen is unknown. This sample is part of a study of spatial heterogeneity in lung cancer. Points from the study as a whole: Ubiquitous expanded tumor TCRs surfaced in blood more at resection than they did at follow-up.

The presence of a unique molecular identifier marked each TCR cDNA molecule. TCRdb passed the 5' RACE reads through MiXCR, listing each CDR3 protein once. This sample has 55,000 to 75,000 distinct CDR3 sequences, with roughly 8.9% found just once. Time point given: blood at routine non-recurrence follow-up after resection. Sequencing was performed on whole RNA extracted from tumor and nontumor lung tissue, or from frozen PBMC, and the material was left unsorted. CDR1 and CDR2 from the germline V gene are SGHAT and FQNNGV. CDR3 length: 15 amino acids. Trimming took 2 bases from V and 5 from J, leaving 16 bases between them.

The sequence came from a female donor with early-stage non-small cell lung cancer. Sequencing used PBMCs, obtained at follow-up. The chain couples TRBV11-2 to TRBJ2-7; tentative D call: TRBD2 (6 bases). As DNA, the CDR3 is TGTGCCAGCAGCTTACAAACGGGGGTGTCGGACGAGCAGTACTTC. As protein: CASSLQTGVSDEQYF.